These T cell receptor beta chains were read from a single sample in a study of blood T cells in healthy people across ages. TCRdb independently ran MiXCR on the 5' RACE reads; one entry per CDR3 protein. The sample includes 700,000 or so distinct CDR3 sequences, around 38% of them seen just once. What was sequenced was blood. Receptors originate from an elderly man in good health. Both conserved end residues are part of each CDR3.

j_gene: TRBJ2-3
v_gene: TRBV24-1
CDR3aa: CATSDRSRLAGFTDTQYF

j_gene: TRBJ2-1
v_gene: TRBV6-2/TRBV6-3
CDR3aa: CATRDRVYNEQFF

j_gene: NA
v_gene: TRBV20-1
CDR3aa: CGAAGRGIGYNEQYF

j_gene: TRBJ2-1
v_gene: TRBV6-2/TRBV6-3
CDR3aa: CASNNPEGPYEQFF

j_gene: TRBJ2-3
v_gene: TRBV5-1
CDR3aa: CASSLERDTQYF

j_gene: TRBJ2-3
v_gene: TRBV11-2
CDR3aa: CASSHDSGGPTDTQYF

j_gene: TRBJ2-5
v_gene: TRBV7-9
CDR3aa: CASTDPGQGWQETQYF

j_gene: TRBJ2-1
v_gene: TRBV7-9
CDR3aa: CASSYTPAVYNEQFF

j_gene: TRBJ1-2
v_gene: TRBV18
CDR3aa: CASSPPDSRRYGYTF

j_gene: TRBJ1-2
v_gene: TRBV5-1
CDR3aa: CASSHPDRGSYTF

j_gene: TRBJ2-3
v_gene: TRBV2
CDR3aa: CASSASPRGSTDTQYF

j_gene: TRBJ2-6
v_gene: TRBV5-1
CDR3aa: CASSLGVPYSSGANVLTF

j_gene: TRBJ1-5
v_gene: TRBV5-1
CDR3aa: CASSLLGADNQPQHF

j_gene: TRBJ2-3
v_gene: TRBV12-3/TRBV12-4
CDR3aa: CASTRAGGISTDTQYF

j_gene: TRBJ2-7
v_gene: TRBV10-3
CDR3aa: CAILADGLYEQYF

j_gene: TRBJ2-5
v_gene: TRBV27
CDR3aa: CASKAGRLQETQYF